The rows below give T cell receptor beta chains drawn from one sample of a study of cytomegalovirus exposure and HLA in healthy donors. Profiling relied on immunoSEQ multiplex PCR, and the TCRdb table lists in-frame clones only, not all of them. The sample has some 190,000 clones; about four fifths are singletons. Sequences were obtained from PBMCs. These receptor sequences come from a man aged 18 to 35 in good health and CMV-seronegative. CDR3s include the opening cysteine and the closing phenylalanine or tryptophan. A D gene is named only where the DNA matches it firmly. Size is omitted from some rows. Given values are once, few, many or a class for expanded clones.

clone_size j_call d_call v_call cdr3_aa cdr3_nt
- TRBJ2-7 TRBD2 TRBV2 CASRLAGGSYEQYF TGTGCCAGCAGACTAGCGGGAGGGTCTTACGAGCAGTACTTC
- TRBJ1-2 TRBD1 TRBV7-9 CASSFANNRGHDGYTF TGTGCCAGCAGCTTTGCGAATAACAGGGGGCACGATGGCTACACCTTC
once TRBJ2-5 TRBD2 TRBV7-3 CASSPKGLAGGETQYF TGTGCCAGCAGCCCAAAGGGACTAGCGGGAGGAGAGACCCAGTACTTC
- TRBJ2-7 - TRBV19 CASSNPPGEQYF TGTGCCAGTAGTAACCCTCCAGGCGAGCAGTACTTC
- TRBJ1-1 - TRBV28 CASSIPGATEAFF TGTGCCAGCAGTATACCAGGGGCCACTGAAGCTTTCTTT
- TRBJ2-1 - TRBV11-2 CASSLWRFEDEQFF TGTGCCAGCAGCTTATGGCGGTTTGAGGATGAGCAGTTCTTC
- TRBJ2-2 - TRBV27 CASSLLGGRRKAGELFF TGTGCCAGCAGTTTGCTCGGGGGGCGCAGGAAGGCCGGGGAGCTGTTTTTT
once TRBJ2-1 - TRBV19 CASSMFPGQNNEQFF TGTGCCAGTAGTATGTTTCCAGGGCAAAACAATGAGCAGTTCTTC
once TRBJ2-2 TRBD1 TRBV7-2 CASSLAGTGGFTGELFF TGTGCCAGCAGTCTAGCCGGGACAGGGGGCTTCACCGGGGAGCTGTTTTTT
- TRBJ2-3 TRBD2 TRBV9 CASSVGPSGGADTQYF TGTGCCAGCAGCGTGGGACCTAGCGGGGGGGCAGATACGCAGTATTTT
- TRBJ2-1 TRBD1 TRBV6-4 CASSDLGTGGSDEQFF TGTGCCAGCAGTGACTTGGGGACAGGGGGGTCGGATGAGCAGTTCTTC
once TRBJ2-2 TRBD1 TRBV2 CASSEVGQEGGELFF TGTGCCAGCAGTGAAGTGGGACAGGAAGGCGGGGAGCTGTTTTTT
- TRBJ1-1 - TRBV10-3 CAIRDITNTEAFF TGTGCCATCCGGGACATCACAAACACTGAAGCTTTCTTT
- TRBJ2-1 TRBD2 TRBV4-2 CASSPSGSGMGDNEQFF TGTGCCAGCAGCCCGAGTGGTAGCGGGATGGGGGACAATGAGCAGTTCTTC
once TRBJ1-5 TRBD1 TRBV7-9 CSSSLGLGTGDQPQHF TGTTCCAGCAGCTTAGGCCTAGGGACAGGAGATCAGCCCCAGCATTTT
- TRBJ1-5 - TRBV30 CAWSVLGGQNNQPQHF TGTGCCTGGAGTGTACTCGGTGGACAGAACAATCAGCCCCAGCATTTT
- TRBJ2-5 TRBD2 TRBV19 CASSMTSGRWTQYF TGTGCCAGTAGTATGACTAGCGGGAGGTGGACCCAGTACTTC
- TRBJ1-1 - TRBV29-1 CSVEDSVAGAEAFF TGCAGCGTTGAAGATTCTGTCGCGGGAGCTGAAGCTTTCTTT
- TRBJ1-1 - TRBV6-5 CASGRAPGTEAFF TGTGCCAGCGGACGGGCCCCGGGGACTGAAGCTTTCTTT
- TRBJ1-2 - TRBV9 CASSVGNYGPYGYTF TGTGCCAGCAGCGTAGGTAACTACGGCCCGTATGGCTACACCTTC
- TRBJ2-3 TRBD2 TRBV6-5 CASSYRLAGTQYF TGTGCCAGCAGTTACCGACTAGCAGGCACGCAGTATTTT
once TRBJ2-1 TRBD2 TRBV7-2 CASSSPQTSGGQQFF TGTGCCAGCAGCTCTCCCCAGACTAGCGGGGGTCAGCAGTTCTTC
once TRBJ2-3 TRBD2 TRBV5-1 CASSPTRGSGALITTDTQYF TGCGCCAGCAGCCCGACTAGGGGTAGCGGGGCCTTAATTACCACAGATACGCAGTATTTT
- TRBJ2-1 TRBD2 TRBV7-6 CASSLVLAGGFDEQFF TGTGCCAGCAGCTTAGTCCTAGCGGGAGGATTCGATGAGCAGTTCTTC
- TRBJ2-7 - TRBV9 CASSSDSQVTSRYEQYF TGTGCCAGCAGCTCGGACTCTCAAGTAACTAGCCGATACGAGCAGTACTTC
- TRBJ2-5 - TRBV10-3 CAISSPGQETQYF TGTGCCATCAGTTCGCCGGGCCAAGAGACCCAGTACTTC
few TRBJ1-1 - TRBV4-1 CASSQDRDTEAFF TGCGCCAGCAGCCAAGATCGGGATACTGAAGCTTTCTTT
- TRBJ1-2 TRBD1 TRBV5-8 CASSARRTGGHGYTF TGTGCCAGCAGTGCCCGCCGGACAGGGGGCCATGGCTACACCTTC
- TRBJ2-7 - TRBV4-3 CASSQGVPDRRGEQYF TGCGCCAGCAGCCAAGGGGTCCCTGACAGGAGAGGAGAGCAGTACTTC
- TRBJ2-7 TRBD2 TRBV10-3 CAISDSGRDSYEQYF TGTGCCATCAGTGACTCGGGGAGGGACTCCTACGAGCAGTACTTC
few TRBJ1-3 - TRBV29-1 CSVWTVDSGNTIYF TGCAGCGTTTGGACAGTCGACTCTGGAAACACCATATATTTT
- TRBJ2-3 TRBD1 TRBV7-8 CASRASTGDTDTQYF TGTGCCAGCAGAGCCTCGACAGGGGACACGGATACGCAGTATTTT
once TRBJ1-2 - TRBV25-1 CASSYGYGYTF TGTGCCAGCAGTTACGGGTATGGCTACACCTTC
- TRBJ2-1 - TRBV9 CASSGARLNEQFF TGTGCCAGCAGCGGAGCCCGCCTCAATGAGCAGTTCTTC
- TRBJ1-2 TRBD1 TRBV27 CASKNVGQANGYTF TGTGCCAGCAAAAACGTAGGACAGGCTAATGGCTACACCTTC
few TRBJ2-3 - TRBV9 CASSVFSSSTDTQYF TGTGCCAGCAGCGTCTTCTCTTCTAGCACAGATACGCAGTATTTT
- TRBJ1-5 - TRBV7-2 CASSLGVHQPQHF TGTGCCAGCAGTTTGGGCGTTCATCAGCCCCAGCATTTT
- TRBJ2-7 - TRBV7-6 CASSPLGLYEQYF TGTGCCAGCAGTCCCTTGGGGCTCTACGAGCAGTACTTC
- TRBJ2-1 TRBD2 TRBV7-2 CASSSGTSGFGEQFF TGTGCCAGCAGCTCAGGGACTAGCGGGTTCGGTGAGCAGTTCTTC
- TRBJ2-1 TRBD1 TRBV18 CASSPRRDRGYYNEQFF TGTGCCAGCTCACCTAGACGGGACAGGGGGTACTACAATGAGCAGTTCTTC
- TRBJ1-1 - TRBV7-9 CSSSLFRGMNTEAFF TGTTCCAGCAGCTTATTTAGGGGGATGAACACTGAAGCTTTCTTT
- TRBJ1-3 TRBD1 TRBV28 CASGQGSGNTIYF TGTGCCAGCGGACAGGGTTCTGGAAACACCATATATTTT
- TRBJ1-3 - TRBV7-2 CASSADSGNTIYF TGTGCCAGCAGCGCAGACTCCGGAAACACCATATATTTT
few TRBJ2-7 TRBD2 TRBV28 CATLLTSGIEQYF TGTGCCACCCTCCTGACTAGCGGAATCGAGCAGTACTTC
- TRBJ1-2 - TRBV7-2 CASSSWGGYYGYTF TGTGCCAGCAGCTCGTGGGGGGGGTACTATGGCTACACCTTC
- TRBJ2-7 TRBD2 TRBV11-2 CASSWASGKEGQYF TGTGCCAGCAGCTGGGCTAGCGGGAAGGAGGGGCAGTACTTC
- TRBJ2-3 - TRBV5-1 CASSRLSGFSVDTQYF TGCGCCAGCAGCCGTTTAAGCGGGTTCTCAGTAGATACGCAGTATTTT
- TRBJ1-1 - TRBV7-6 CASSSAPMDSENTEAFF TGTGCCAGCAGCTCAGCCCCTATGGACAGTGAGAACACTGAAGCTTTCTTT
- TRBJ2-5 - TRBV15 CATRSDYREETQYF TGTGCCACCAGATCGGACTATAGGGAAGAGACCCAGTACTTC
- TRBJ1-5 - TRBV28 CASSPLRVGNQPQHF TGTGCCAGCAGTCCCCTTCGGGTTGGAAATCAGCCCCAGCATTTT
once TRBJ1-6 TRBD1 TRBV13 CASRGTGGSPLHF TGTGCCAGCAGGGGGACAGGGGGGTCACCCCTCCACTTT